This TCR beta chain was recorded in a study of cytomegalovirus exposure and HLA in healthy donors. General observations from the study: Later on, an analysis found that several of the most significant clusters appeared to be linked to common viral pathogens, which included parvovirus B19. A later analysis reportedly identified an Asian-associated ancestry cluster as carrying fewer N-insertions than the roughly 670-donor mean. With later analysis, a missense DCLRE1C variant became linked to TCR beta V- and J-gene trimming.

As for this clone: Its cognate antigen is unknown.

The PCR ran on 60 Vbeta and 13 Jbeta primers. Clones were read by immunoSEQ multiplex PCR, and TCRdb kept only the in-frame ones, dropping some. Here the sample spans around 140,000 clones, just over 65% being singletons. The CDR3 totals 14 residues. With 4 bases clipped from V and 1 base from J, the junction kept 1 base outside the gene matches. The germline CDR1 and CDR2 sequences are LGHNA and YSLEER. This chain uses TRBV4-3 with TRBJ2-3; 8 bases are a match to TRBD1. Sequences were obtained from PBMCs. The source is a woman aged 60-75 years in good health and CMV-seronegative. CDR3 sequence reads: CASSRQGRTDTQYF. DNA of the CDR3: TGCGCCAGCAGCCGACAGGGGCGCACAGATACGCAGTATTTT.